This entry concerns a single T cell receptor beta chain. The antigen remains unidentified. One end of the junction is discordant with germline, which a read error may explain. The CDR3 consists of 15 residues. Germline V gene lookup returns CDR1 MNHEY and CDR2 SVGAGI. It was with a sample-barcoded 5' primer and a J-beta primer mix that a second PCR of roughly 7 to 12 cycles was run. TCRdb redid the calling of the 5' RACE reads with MiXCR, one entry per CDR3 protein. The table includes roughly 700,000 distinct CDR3 sequences, roughly 50% detected once. Whenever a sample was processed, at least 6.5 million PBMCs were isolated. The sample belongs to a study of blood T cells in healthy people across ages. Whole-study results and caveats: As age increased, TCR beta diversity per million T cells fell in a roughly linear fashion.

V is TRBV6-5 and J is TRBJ1-5; the D is unclear. This TCR was sampled from a woman aged 60 to 75 in good health. Sequenced: blood. The CDR3, as DNA: TGTGCCAGCAGTCCCGAGGCCTATAGCAATCAGCACCAGCATTTT. This sequence encodes CASSPEAYSNQHQHF.